The next 20 T cell receptor beta chains were all read from a single sample in a study of T cell repertoires in cytomegalovirus infection. One entry per CDR3 protein, called by TCRdb with MiXCR from the reads. The data contain a few hundred thousand distinct CDR3 sequences, more than 15% of them singletons. Sequences were obtained from CD8+ T cells from PBMCs. These receptors were taken from a human donor in good health (CMV status not recorded). Some clones in this sample may be carry-over from other donors' samples.

This clonotype has at least ten counts. The rearrangement uses TRBV7-8 and TRBJ2-6; TRBD1 matches 8 bases. CDR1 is SGHVS, CDR2 FQNEAQ, per germline. With V trimmed by 3 bases and J by 2 bases, 6 bases remained unmatched. There are 17 residues in the CDR3. The CDR3 DNA sequence: TGTGCCAGCAGCTTTGGACAGGGTCTTCCTGGGGCCAACGTCCTGACTTTC. Translation: CASSFGQGLPGANVLTF.

This clonotype was seen only a few times. The rearrangement uses TRBV29-1 and TRBJ2-7; tentative D call: TRBD1 (6 bases). The germline V gene encodes CDR1 SQVTM and CDR2 ANQGSEA. The CDR3 is 14 residues long. V dropped 7 bases and J dropped 2 bases, with 18 bases sitting between them. The CDR3 loop is CSATTGVFPYEQYF. The CDR3 region has the DNA TGCAGCGCAACGACAGGTGTTTTTCCCTACGAGCAGTACTTC.

This clonotype was seen a few times. The chain combines TRBV10-2 with TRBJ2-2; D is uncertain. Germline values: CDR1 WSHSY, CDR2 SAAADI. Trimming removed 2 bases from V and 1 base from J, with 14 bases in between. This CDR3 has 17 amino acids. This chain's CDR3 is CASSEPPFQVNTGELFF. CDR3 nucleotide sequence: TGCGCCAGCAGTGAGCCCCCCTTCCAGGTGAACACCGGGGAGCTGTTTTTT.

In its sample, this clonotype was seen many times. A read error may account for a junction end that differs from germline. The gene calls are TRBV12-3 or TRBV12-4 and TRBJ2-5; TRBD1 agrees at 8 bases. CDR3 length: 13 amino acids. The CDR3 region is CASSLAGGETQYF. In nucleotides, the CDR3 is TGTGCCAGCAGCTTAGCAGGGGGCGAGACCCAGTACTTC.

This clonotype was seen more than once but under ten times. The chain combines TRBV6-5 with TRBJ2-7, with a weak D call TRBD2 (7 bases). The germline gives CDR1 MNHEY, CDR2 SVGAGI. The CDR3 is made up of 14 amino acids. V dropped 6 bases and J dropped 3 bases, with 15 bases sitting between them. In DNA form, the CDR3 reads TGTGCCAGCAGAGGGGGAGGGGGGAACTACGAGCAGTACTTC. It is translated as CASRGGGGNYEQYF.

The V and J genes are TRBV19 and TRBJ1-3; possible D gene TRBD1, 6 bases. The CDR3 has 17 residues. Trimming removed 4 bases at V and 0 bases at J, with 16 bases between. Germline V lookup: CDR1 LNHDA, CDR2 SQIVND (reference sequence). This CDR3 reads CASSTTGTPSSGNTIYF. The CDR3 DNA reads as TGTGCCAGTAGTACAACCGGGACACCTTCCTCTGGAAACACCATATATTTT.

This clonotype appeared a few times. This chain links TRBV20-1 with TRBJ1-1; D unresolved. Trimming left V 3 bases short and J 8 bases short, with 16 bases between. Germline loops: CDR1 DFQATT, CDR2 SNEGSKA (reference sequence). The CDR3 spans 13 residues. CDR3 residues: CSARFEPGPEAFF. CDR3 nucleotides: TGCAGTGCTAGGTTCGAACCGGGCCCCGAAGCTTTCTTT.

This clonotype showed up many times. The chain has TRBV6-1 and TRBJ1-1; D gene uncertain. Between the trimmed V and J ends, which lost 1 base and 2 bases, there was a span of 11 bases. The CDR3 is 15 amino acids. CDR1 and CDR2 (germline): MNHNS, SASEGT. CDR3 loop: CASSEGIERNTEAFF. Here the CDR3 DNA reads TGTGCCAGCAGTGAAGGAATCGAGAGAAACACTGAAGCTTTCTTT.

This clonotype was seen only a few times. The chain couples TRBV12-5 to TRBJ2-5; D gene ambiguous. V shed 5 bases and J shed 3 bases, with 19 bases lying between them. The CDR3 covers 16 residues. CDR1 is LGHNT and CDR2 is FRNRAP in the germline V gene. CDR3: CASGPPPGLGEETQYF. In DNA form, the CDR3 reads TGTGCTAGTGGTCCCCCCCCGGGCCTTGGAGAAGAGACCCAGTACTTC.

The chain couples TRBV29-1 to TRBJ2-1, with 8 bases fitting TRBD1. With 3 bases clipped from V and 7 bases from J, the junction kept 2 bases outside the gene matches. This CDR3 spans 12 amino acids. CDR1 and CDR2 from the germline V gene are SQVTM and ANQGSEA. This CDR3 is CSVDGTGNEQFF. The DNA for the CDR3 is TGCAGCGTTGACGGGACAGGTAATGAGCAGTTCTTC.

This clonotype was recorded many times. J is TRBJ2-3 and V is TRBV7-2; TRBD2 matches 9 bases. Trimming cost V 0 bases and J 4 bases; bases outside gene matches: 5. This CDR3 has 16 amino acids. The germline V gene has CDR1 SGHTA and CDR2 FQGNSA. The CDR3 DNA follows: TGTGCCAGCAGCTTAGCGCTGCGGGGGGGCGCAGATACGCAGTATTTT. It yields the protein CASSLALRGGADTQYF.

A few counts support this clonotype. CDR3 sequence: CASSWDRGYSYEQYF. Written as DNA, the CDR3 is TGTGCCAGCAGTTGGGACAGGGGATACTCCTACGAGCAGTACTTC. The chain couples TRBV5-6 to TRBJ2-7; the match to TRBD1 covers 10 bases. The junction had 5 bases not matched to a gene; V was cut back by 5 bases and J by 0 bases. The CDR3 is 15 amino acids. Looked up from germline, CDR1 is SGHDT and CDR2 is YYEEEE.

Here the CDR3 reads CASSLSPGETQYF. In DNA, the CDR3 is TGTGCCAGCAGTTTATCGCCGGGAGAGACCCAGTACTTC. This chain joins TRBV27 and TRBJ2-5, with D unclear. Germline CDR1 and CDR2: MNHEY and SMNVEV (reference sequence). V was cut by 0 bases and J by 4 bases, with 6 bases left in between. CDR3 length equals 13 residues.

There are many counts of this clonotype. This rearrangement joins TRBV11-2 to TRBJ2-7; TRBD2 is a possible D gene (5 bases). CDR3 length: 15 amino acids. Trimming took 8 bases from V and 0 from J, leaving 17 bases between them. Germline values: CDR1 SGHAT, CDR2 FQNNGV. This CDR3 is CASYSSPVSSYEQYF. The CDR3 DNA reads as TGTGCCAGCTACTCTAGCCCAGTCAGCTCCTACGAGCAGTACTTC.

The chain carries TRBV10-3 and TRBJ2-1; D perhaps matches TRBD2 (5 bases). V was pared by 11 bases and J by 8 bases, with 13 bases between. This CDR3 region has 11 residues. Germline V gene data show CDR1 as ENHRY and CDR2 as SYGVKD. CDR3 loop: CASAGLDEQFF. The CDR3 DNA reads as TGTGCCTCCGCGGGCCTGGATGAGCAGTTCTTC.

V gene TRBV5-1 combines with J gene TRBJ1-4; TRBD1 matches 9 bases. J was trimmed by 6 bases and V by 4 bases; bases with no gene match: 16. Per the germline V gene, CDR1 is SGHRS and CDR2 is YFSETQ. CDR3 length: 18 residues. The CDR3 here is CASSLRTGDMGLDEKLFF. For the CDR3, the DNA is TGCGCCAGCAGCCTGCGGACAGGGGATATGGGGCTGGATGAAAAACTGTTTTTT.

This clonotype occurred many times. The V gene is TRBV7-9, the J gene TRBJ2-7; unclear D gene. Trimming pared 5 bases from V and 3 bases from J, leaving 8 bases between. The germline CDR1 and CDR2 sequences are SEHNR and FQNEAQ (reference sequence). The CDR3 spans 12 residues. CDR3 in DNA: TGTGCCAGCAGCAAGGACGGCTACGAGCAGTACTTC. Amino acids: CASSKDGYEQYF. Full variable domain (remainder filled in from reference TRBV7-9 and TRBJ2-7): DTGVSQNPRHKITKRGQNVTFRCDPISEHNRLYWYRQTLGQGPEFLTYFQNEAQLEKSRLLSDRFSAERPKGSFSTLEIQRTEQGDSAMYLCASSKDGYEQYFGPGTRLTVT.

V and J are TRBV7-6 and TRBJ2-2; no reliable D call. The CDR3 has 17 amino acids. In germline, CDR1 is SGHVS, CDR2 FNYEAQ. Deletions cut 1 base from V and 5 bases from J, with 17 bases between. CDR3 in amino acids: CASSLVLSASETGELFF. The CDR3, as DNA: TGTGCCAGCAGCTTAGTTTTGTCAGCGTCGGAGACCGGGGAGCTGTTTTTT.

The chain couples TRBV28 to TRBJ1-6, with D uncertain. CDR3 length equals 16 residues. Germline assignment: CDR1 MDHEN and CDR2 SYDVKM. Trimming shortened V by 3 bases and J by 6 bases, and 15 bases separated the two germline ends. The CDR3 is CASSLEGMIFNSPLHF. CDR3 in DNA: TGTGCCAGCAGTTTGGAGGGTATGATCTTTAATTCACCCCTCCACTTT.

The rearrangement uses TRBV7-9 and TRBJ1-3; no clear D. The V end was cut by 4 bases, the J end by 3 bases, with 4 bases between. CDR1 and CDR2 from the germline V gene are SEHNR and FQNEAQ (reference sequence). The CDR3 consists of 12 residues. The CDR3 protein is CASSYGGNTIYF. The DNA for the CDR3 is TGTGCCAGCAGCTACGGTGGAAACACCATATATTTT.